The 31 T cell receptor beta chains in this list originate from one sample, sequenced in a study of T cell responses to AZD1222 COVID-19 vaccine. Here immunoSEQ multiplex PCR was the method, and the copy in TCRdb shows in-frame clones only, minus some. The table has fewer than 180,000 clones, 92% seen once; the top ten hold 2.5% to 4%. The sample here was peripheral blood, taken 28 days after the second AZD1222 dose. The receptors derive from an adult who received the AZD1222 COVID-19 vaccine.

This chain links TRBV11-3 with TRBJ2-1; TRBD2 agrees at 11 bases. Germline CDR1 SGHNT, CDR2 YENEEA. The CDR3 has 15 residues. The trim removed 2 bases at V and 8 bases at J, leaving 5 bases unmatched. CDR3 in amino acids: CASSLILAGADEQFF. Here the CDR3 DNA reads TGTGCCAGCAGCTTAATACTAGCGGGAGCCGATGAGCAGTTCTTC.

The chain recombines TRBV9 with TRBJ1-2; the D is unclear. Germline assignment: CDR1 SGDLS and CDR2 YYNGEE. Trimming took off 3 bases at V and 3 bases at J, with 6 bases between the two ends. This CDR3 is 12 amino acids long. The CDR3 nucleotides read TGTGCCAGCAGCGACATCTACTATGGCTACACCTTC. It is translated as CASSDIYYGYTF.

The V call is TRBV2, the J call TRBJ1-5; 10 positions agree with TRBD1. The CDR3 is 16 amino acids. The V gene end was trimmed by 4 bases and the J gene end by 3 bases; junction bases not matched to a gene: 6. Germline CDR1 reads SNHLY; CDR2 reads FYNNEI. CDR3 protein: CASSVGTGAFNQPQHF. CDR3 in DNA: TGTGCCAGCAGTGTGGGGACAGGGGCCTTCAATCAGCCCCAGCATTTT. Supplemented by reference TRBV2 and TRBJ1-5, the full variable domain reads EPEVTQTPSHQVTQMGQEVILRCVPISNHLYFYWYRQILGQKVEFLVSFYNNEISEKSEIFDDQFSVERPDGSNFTLKIRSTKLEDSAMYFCASSVGTGAFNQPQHFGDGTRLSIL.

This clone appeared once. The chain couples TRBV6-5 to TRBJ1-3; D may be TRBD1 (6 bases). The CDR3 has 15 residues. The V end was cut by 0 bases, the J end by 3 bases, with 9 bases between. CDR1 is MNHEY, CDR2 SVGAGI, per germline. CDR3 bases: TGTGCCAGCAGTTACTCGACCAGGGGTGGAAACACCATATATTTT. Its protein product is CASSYSTRGGNTIYF.

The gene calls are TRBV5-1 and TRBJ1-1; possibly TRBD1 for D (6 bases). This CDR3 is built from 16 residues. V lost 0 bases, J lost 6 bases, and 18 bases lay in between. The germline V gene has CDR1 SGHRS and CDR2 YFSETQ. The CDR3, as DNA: TGCGCCAGCAGCTTGGATCCCAGGAGGGGGGTGTCTGAAGCTTTCTTT. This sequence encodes CASSLDPRRGVSEAFF.

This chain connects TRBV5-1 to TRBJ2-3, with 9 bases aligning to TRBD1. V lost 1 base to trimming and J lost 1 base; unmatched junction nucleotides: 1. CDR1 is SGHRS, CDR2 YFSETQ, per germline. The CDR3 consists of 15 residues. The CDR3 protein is CASSLTGGGTDTQYF. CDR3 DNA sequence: TGCGCCAGCAGCTTGACAGGGGGCGGCACAGATACGCAGTATTTT.

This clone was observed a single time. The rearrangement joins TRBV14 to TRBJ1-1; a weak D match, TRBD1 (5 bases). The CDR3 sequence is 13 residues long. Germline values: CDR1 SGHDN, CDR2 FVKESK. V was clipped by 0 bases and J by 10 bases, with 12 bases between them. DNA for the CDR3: TGTGCCAGCAGCCAAGAAAGGGGTCGGGTAGCTTTCTTT. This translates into CASSQERGRVAFF.

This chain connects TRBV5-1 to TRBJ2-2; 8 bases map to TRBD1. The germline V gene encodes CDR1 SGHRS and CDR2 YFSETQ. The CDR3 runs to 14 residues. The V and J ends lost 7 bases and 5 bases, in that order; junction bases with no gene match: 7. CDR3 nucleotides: TGCGCCAGCGAGCCCGGACAGGGAACCGGGGAGCTGTTTTTT. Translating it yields CASEPGQGTGELFF. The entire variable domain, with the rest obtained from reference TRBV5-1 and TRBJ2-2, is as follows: KAGVTQTPRYLIKTRGQQVTLSCSPISGHRSVSWYQQTPGQGLQFLFEYFSETQRNKGNFPGRFSGRQFSNSRSEMNVSTLELGDSALYLCASEPGQGTGELFFGEGSRLTVL.

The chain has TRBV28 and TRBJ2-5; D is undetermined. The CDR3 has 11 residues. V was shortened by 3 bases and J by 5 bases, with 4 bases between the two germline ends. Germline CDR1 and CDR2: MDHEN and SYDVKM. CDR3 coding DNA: TGTGCCAGCAGTTTTACGGAGACCCAGTACTTC. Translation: CASSFTETQYF.

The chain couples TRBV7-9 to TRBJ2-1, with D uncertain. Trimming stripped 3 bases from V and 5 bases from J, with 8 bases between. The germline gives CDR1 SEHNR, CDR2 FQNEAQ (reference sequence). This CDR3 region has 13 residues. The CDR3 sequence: CASSLPANNEQFF. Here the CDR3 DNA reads TGTGCCAGCAGCTTGCCAGCGAACAATGAGCAGTTCTTC.

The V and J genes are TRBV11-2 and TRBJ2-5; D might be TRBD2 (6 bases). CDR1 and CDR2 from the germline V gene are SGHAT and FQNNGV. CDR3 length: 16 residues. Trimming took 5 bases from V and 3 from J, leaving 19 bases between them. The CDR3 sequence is CASSKGLTGEEETQYF. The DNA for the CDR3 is TGTGCCAGCAGCAAAGGCCTAACGGGGGAAGAAGAGACCCAGTACTTC.

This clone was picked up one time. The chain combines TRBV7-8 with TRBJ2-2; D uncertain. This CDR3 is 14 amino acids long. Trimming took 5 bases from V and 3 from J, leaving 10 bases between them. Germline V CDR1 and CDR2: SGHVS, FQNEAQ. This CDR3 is CASSLTTDTGELFF. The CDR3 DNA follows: TGTGCCAGCAGCCTTACGACGGACACCGGGGAGCTGTTTTTT. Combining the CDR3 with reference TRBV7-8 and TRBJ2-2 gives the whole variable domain GAGVSQSPRYKVAKRGQDVALRCDPISGHVSLFWYQQALGQGPEFLTYFQNEAQLDKSGLPSDRFFAERPEGSVSTLKIQRTQQEDSAVYLCASSLTTDTGELFFGEGSRLTVL.

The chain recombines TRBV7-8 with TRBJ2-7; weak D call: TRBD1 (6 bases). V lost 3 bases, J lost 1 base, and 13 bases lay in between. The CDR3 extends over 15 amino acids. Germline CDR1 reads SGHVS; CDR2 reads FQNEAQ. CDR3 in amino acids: CASSLSGVTSYEQYF. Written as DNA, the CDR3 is TGTGCCAGCAGCTTGTCAGGGGTAACGTCCTACGAGCAGTACTTC. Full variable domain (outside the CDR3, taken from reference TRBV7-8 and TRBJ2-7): GAGVSQSPRYKVAKRGQDVALRCDPISGHVSLFWYQQALGQGPEFLTYFQNEAQLDKSGLPSDRFFAERPEGSVSTLKIQRTQQEDSAVYLCASSLSGVTSYEQYFGPGTRLTVT.

CDR3 bases: TGTGCCAGCAGTAACCGGGACGGGAACACCGGGGAGCTGTTTTTT. The encoded protein is CASSNRDGNTGELFF. This sequence joins TRBV6-5 and TRBJ2-2; TRBD1 or TRBD2 may be the D gene (5 bases each). Trimming left V 5 bases short and J 1 base short, with 11 bases between. CDR1 is MNHEY, CDR2 SVGAGI, per germline. This CDR3 region has 15 residues.

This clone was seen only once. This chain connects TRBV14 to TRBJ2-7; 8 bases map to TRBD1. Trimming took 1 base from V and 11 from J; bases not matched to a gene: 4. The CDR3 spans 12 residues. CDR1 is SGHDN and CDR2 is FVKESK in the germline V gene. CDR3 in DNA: TGTGCCAGCAGCCAAGGGACAGGGAAAAAGTACTTC. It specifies CASSQGTGKKYF.

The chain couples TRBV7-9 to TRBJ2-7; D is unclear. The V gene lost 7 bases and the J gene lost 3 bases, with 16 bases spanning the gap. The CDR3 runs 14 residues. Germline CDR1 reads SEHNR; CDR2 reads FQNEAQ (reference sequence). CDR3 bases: TGTGCCAGCACCCCACCTGGCGGAGTCTACGAGCAGTACTTC. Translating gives CASTPPGGVYEQYF.

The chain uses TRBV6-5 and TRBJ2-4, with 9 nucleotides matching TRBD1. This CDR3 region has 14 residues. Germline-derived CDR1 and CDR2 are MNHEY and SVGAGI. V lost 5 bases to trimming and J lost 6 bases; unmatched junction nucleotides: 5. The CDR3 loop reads CASSPPGQGNIQYF. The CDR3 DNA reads TGTGCCAGCAGTCCTCCGGGACAGGGAAACATTCAGTACTTC.

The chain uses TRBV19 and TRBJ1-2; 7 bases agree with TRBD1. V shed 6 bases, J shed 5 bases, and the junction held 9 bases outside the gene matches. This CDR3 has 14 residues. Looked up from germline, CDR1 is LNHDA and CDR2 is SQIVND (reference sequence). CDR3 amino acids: CASSSQGSWYGYTF. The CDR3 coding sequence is TGTGCCAGTAGCTCACAGGGGTCGTGGTATGGCTACACCTTC.

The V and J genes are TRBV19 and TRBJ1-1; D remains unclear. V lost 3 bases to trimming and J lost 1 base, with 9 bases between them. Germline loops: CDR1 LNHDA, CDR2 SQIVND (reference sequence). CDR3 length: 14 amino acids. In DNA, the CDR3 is TGTGCCAGTAGTATTTCATCGGCGAACACTGAAGCTTTCTTT. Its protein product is CASSISSANTEAFF. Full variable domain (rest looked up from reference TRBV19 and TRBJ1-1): DGGITQSPKYLFRKEGQNVTLSCEQNLNHDAMYWYRQDPGQGLRLIYYSQIVNDFQKGDIAEGYSVSREKKESFPLTVTSAQKNPTAFYLCASSISSANTEAFFGQGTRLTVV.

As DNA, the CDR3 is TGTGCCAGCAGCTTGAGGACTCGTCGTGCCACAGATACGCAGTATTTT. It encodes CASSLRTRRATDTQYF. The chain combines TRBV5-4 with TRBJ2-3; possible D gene TRBD2, 5 bases. The CDR3 totals 16 residues. V lost 1 base to trimming and J lost 2 bases, with 14 bases between them. Germline assignment: CDR1 SGHNT and CDR2 YYREEE (reference sequence).

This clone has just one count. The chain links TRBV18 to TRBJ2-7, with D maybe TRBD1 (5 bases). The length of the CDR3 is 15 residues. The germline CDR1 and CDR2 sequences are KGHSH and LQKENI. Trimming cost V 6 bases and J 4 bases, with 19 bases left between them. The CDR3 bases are TGTGCCAGCTCCCCGACGCAGGGTACGACTTACGAGCAGTACTTC. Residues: CASSPTQGTTYEQYF.

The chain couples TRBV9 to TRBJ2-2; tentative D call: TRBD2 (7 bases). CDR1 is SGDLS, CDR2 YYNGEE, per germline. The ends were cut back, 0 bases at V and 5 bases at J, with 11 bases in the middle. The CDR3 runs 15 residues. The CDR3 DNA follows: TGTGCCAGCAGCGTAGAGGGGAGGGGGACCGGGGAGCTGTTTTTT. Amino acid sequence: CASSVEGRGTGELFF.

CDR3 DNA sequence: TGTGCCAGCAGCTCAAGAACCTACGAGCAGTACTTC. The encoded protein is CASSSRTYEQYF. This chain uses TRBV5-6 with TRBJ2-7; D remains unclear. The germline V gene encodes CDR1 SGHDT and CDR2 YYEEEE. V lost 3 bases and J lost 2, with 6 bases in between. The CDR3 is 12 residues long.

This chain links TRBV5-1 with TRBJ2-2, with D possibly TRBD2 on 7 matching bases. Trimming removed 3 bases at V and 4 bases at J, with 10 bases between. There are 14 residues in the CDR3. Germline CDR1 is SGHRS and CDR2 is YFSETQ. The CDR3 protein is CASSYGGRTGELFF. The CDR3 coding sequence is TGCGCCAGCAGCTACGGGGGGCGCACCGGGGAGCTGTTTTTT.

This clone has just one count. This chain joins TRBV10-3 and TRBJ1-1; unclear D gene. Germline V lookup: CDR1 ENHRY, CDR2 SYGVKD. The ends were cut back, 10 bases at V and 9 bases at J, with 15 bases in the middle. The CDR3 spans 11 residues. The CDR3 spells CATGESRQAFF. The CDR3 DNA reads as TGTGCCACCGGGGAGTCCAGGCAAGCTTTCTTT.

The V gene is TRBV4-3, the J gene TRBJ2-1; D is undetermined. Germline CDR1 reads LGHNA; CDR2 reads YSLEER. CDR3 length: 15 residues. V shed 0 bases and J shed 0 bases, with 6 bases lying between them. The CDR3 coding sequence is TGCGCCAGCAGCCAAGATACGGACTCCTACAATGAGCAGTTCTTC. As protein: CASSQDTDSYNEQFF.

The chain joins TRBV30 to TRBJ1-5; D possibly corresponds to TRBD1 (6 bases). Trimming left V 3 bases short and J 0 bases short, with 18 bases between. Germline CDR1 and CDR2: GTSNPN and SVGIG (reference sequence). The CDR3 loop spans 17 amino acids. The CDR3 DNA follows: TGTGCCTGGAGCGCCCCCCACAGGGCGTCTAGCAATCAGCCCCAGCATTTT. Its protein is CAWSAPHRASSNQPQHF.

Here the CDR3 reads CASRSSGVQETQYF. In DNA form, the CDR3 reads TGTGCCAGCCGCTCTAGCGGGGTCCAAGAGACCCAGTACTTC. This chain uses TRBV3-1 (or the pseudogene TRBV3-2) with TRBJ2-5; 9 nucleotides agree with TRBD2. With V trimmed by 8 bases and J by 1 base, 5 bases remained unmatched. Germline V gives CDR1 LGHDT, CDR2 YNNKEL (reference sequence). This CDR3 contains 14 residues.

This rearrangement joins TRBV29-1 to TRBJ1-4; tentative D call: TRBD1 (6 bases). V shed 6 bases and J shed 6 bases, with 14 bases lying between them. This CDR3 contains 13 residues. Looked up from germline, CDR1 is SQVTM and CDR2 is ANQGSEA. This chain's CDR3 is CSVQGLGDEKLFF. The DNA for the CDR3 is TGCAGCGTACAGGGTTTAGGGGATGAAAAACTGTTTTTT.

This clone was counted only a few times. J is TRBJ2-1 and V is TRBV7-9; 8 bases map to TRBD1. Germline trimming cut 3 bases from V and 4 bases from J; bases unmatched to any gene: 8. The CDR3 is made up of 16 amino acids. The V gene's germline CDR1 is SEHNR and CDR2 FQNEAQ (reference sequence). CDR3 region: CASSFKAGGIYNEQFF. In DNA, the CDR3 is TGTGCCAGCAGCTTTAAGGCAGGGGGCATTTACAATGAGCAGTTCTTC. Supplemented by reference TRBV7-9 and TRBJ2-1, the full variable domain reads DTGVSQNPRHKITKRGQNVTFRCDPISEHNRLYWYRQTLGQGPEFLTYFQNEAQLEKSRLLSDRFSAERPKGSFSTLEIQRTEQGDSAMYLCASSFKAGGIYNEQFFGPGTRLTVL.

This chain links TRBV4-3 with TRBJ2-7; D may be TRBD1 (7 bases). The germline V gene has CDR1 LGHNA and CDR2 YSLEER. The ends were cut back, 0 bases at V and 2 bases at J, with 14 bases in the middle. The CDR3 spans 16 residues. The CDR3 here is CASSQDGPGGTYEQYF. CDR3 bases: TGCGCCAGCAGCCAAGATGGGCCAGGGGGGACCTACGAGCAGTACTTC.